This T cell receptor beta chain was retrieved from a study of cytomegalovirus exposure and HLA in healthy donors listed by TCRdb under 2017. Regarding the complete study: According to an earlier analysis of 587 of the donors, roughly 180 million T cells yielded roughly 110 million unique TCR beta sequences and approximately 300 Gb of sequence data. Approximately 300 gigabases of sequencing data and about 92 million unique TCR sequences made up an early release that covered nearly 650 HLA-typed donors. Of the roughly 400 genotyped donors, around 81% fell in the genetic ancestry cluster associated with self-reported Caucasian donors. The study aimed to test whether cataloging public T cell receptors could reveal signatures of past pathogen exposure. Using immunosequencing, the study profiled T cell repertoires from 666 subjects and related those repertoires to cytomegalovirus serostatus. Besides the first cohort of roughly 640 subjects, a separate validation cohort made up of 120 different subjects was used. High-throughput TCR immunosequencing, statistical association of individual TCRs with disease status, and machine learning were combined to predict cytomegalovirus infection status. A later analysis re-examined previously published TCR beta repertoires from 500 to 700 donors and added high-resolution HLA genotyping to investigate patterns of TCR occurrence. In the later analysis, no new phenotypic data were used to find candidate immune exposures; instead, reliance was placed on TCR beta sequences and their occurrence across donors. An earlier analysis of some 500 of the donors used high-throughput TCR beta sequencing to judge whether each TCR beta V gene segment behaved as functional or pseudogenic. Donor age, sex, ethnicity and CMV serostatus were compiled together with the repertoire data. A later genetic analysis took genome-wide SNP genotypes for 398 of the 666 donors and used that subset as a discovery cohort. All discovery cohort repertoires had been generated on a single sequencing platform. Both class I and class II loci were covered by HLA typing, at four-digit resolution. The number of donors typed differed by locus, with roughly 620-640 for A, B, C, DRB1 and DQB1, around 500 for DQA1, 600 to 610 for DPA1, and about 450 for DPB1. Roughly five DR-DQ haplotypes were treated as single units for association and clustering because of strong linkage in the cohort. On average, 235,054 unique TCR beta nucleotide sequences were sequenced per donor among a few hundred genotyped donors of the cohort, with 15% to 20% of those sequences being non-productive. The paper's findings and limits, for the study overall: For the cohort, immune exposure information was limited to CMV serostatus. In a later analysis, TCR association rates were found to vary across HLA loci, with the most associated TCRs seen for DRB1 alleles and the fewest for HLA-C alleles. A further reported finding was that TCR beta sequences accurately predicted the HLA-A and HLA-B alleles for most subjects in the first cohort. A cluster of highly shared sequence variants was judged likely to represent a technical artifact of the sequencing pipeline. A total of roughly 160 TCR beta chains were listed by the study as associated with cytomegalovirus. Three of the identified cytomegalovirus-associated TCR beta chains were confirmed in vitro to be specific for cytomegalovirus antigens. Presence/absence analyses assumed roughly uniform sequencing depth across donors, an assumption that may not hold. A later analysis found that HLA-associated TCR beta chains were more clonally expanded and had lower generation probabilities than equally common non-associated chains. According to the authors, the approach could potentially be generalized to other disease states and immunological phenotypes. Because counts were too low, about 18 rarely observed V segments, including chromosome 9 orphons, were excluded from the earlier analysis of around 590 of the donors. Because HLA typing was unavailable for some donors at each locus, only the typed subset was used in association tests. According to a later analysis, most CMV-associated TCR beta chains appeared to be HLA-restricted, and the HLA associations seemed to be driven largely by CMV exposure. This cohort had only TCR beta chains sequenced, and the lack of alpha or paired-chain data limited which features could be detected. Correlated functional status among segregating V segments might reflect linkage disequilibrium, but an unknown experimental factor could not be ruled out. In a later genetic analysis, fewer N-insertions in productive TCRs were reported among donors in an Asian-associated ancestry cluster than the roughly 640-donor mean. The classifier was reported to diagnose cytomegalovirus status with high specificity and sensitivity in both the original cohort and the validation cohort. Some IMGT-functional V segments, including TRBV6-2 and TRBV6-3, could not be distinguished by the 87-base-pair reads and were therefore excluded. At a false discovery rate of 0.05, a later analysis linked some 17,000 TCR beta sequences to specific HLA alleles. A later analysis reported that several top co-occurrence clusters appeared linked to parvovirus B19, influenza, CMV and Epstein-Barr virus. When HLA alleles, especially DR and DQ, strongly co-occurred, TCR associations were difficult to assign to individual alleles. In an earlier analysis of approximately 590 of the donors, most TCR beta V segments appeared in productive rearrangements about 87% or about 30% of the time, broadly matching IMGT annotations. A later genetic analysis associated a missense DCLRE1C variant with V-gene and J-gene trimming of TCR beta chains, and an independent cohort replicated the association. Most TCR sequences were observed very rarely across donors, whereas some public TCRs were present in many individuals.

CDR1 and CDR2 are drawn from the germline V gene (reference sequence): SGHNT, YYREEE. Including cysteine and phenylalanine, the CDR3 has 13 amino acids. CDR3 DNA only is kept here, 39 bases in frame from base 1. At the junction V is shortened by 2 bases and J by 9 bases; bases outside the gene matches: 6. In the case of this clone: Its antigen is not yet known. Base qualities are missing; no much larger clone stands one base away.

The cohort consisted of 670 or so healthy bone marrow donors. Cohort members were all nominally healthy when sampled, although unrecorded immune exposures were likely present. The donor was CMV seronegative and was included in the group of several hundred seronegative cohort members. Each donor provided a peripheral blood sample, and peripheral blood mononuclear cells were used for TCR beta sequencing. The Qiagen DNeasy Blood Extraction Kit was used to extract genomic DNA from the blood cell samples. To prepare the library, the immunoSEQ multiplex PCR assay was applied. For the multiplex PCR, a mixture combining 60 forward primers for TCR Vbeta segments and 13 reverse primers for TCR Jbeta segments was used. The CDR3 region of rearranged TCR beta genes was amplified from genomic DNA by a multiplex PCR assay. Amplified TCR beta libraries were sequenced as 87-base-pair reads on the Illumina HiSeq System. In the original analysis: A later analysis tallied roughly 76 million unique TCR beta chains across the roughly 610 repertoires, and approximately 12 million of those chains were shared by two or more donors. Raw reads were error-corrected and collapsed into unique sequences with a nearest-neighbor algorithm that merged closely related sequences to remove PCR and sequencing errors. Alignment of CDR3 sequences to IMGT reference sequences was used to assign V, D and J gene segments. For a sequence to be retained, a match of at least six nucleotides to both a V gene segment and a J gene segment was required. Rearrangements were classified as productive when the CDR3 lacked stop codons and remained in frame with V and J, and all other rearrangements were classified as non-productive. Following IMGT convention, CDR3 was defined as the stretch from the second conserved V-encoded cysteine up to the conserved J-encoded phenylalanine. The earlier analysis of about 610 of the donors excluded sequences that lacked an unambiguous match to a single V gene segment. An earlier analysis of 587 of the donors classified V segments as functional when productive rearrangements were above 56.7% and as segregating when the standard deviation between donors was above 5%. A statistical classification framework was developed to diagnose cytomegalovirus status using the catalog of TCR beta chain sequences. In a later analysis, V and J genes were assigned by comparing TCR nucleotide sequences against IMGT/GENE-DB human TR gene sequences. Using the TCRdist pipeline, a later analysis assigned CDR3 sequences along with most-parsimonious VDJ recombination scenarios. A later analysis defined each TCR beta chain by its CDR3 amino acid sequence plus V-gene family, and excluded reads lacking a unique V-gene family. A later analysis removed 592 highly shared, low-generation-probability nucleotide sequences to deal with suspected cross-contamination and a sequencing artifact. A later analysis calculated a clonal expansion index for each public chain from normalized within-repertoire ranks of inferred template counts. In a later analysis, generation probabilities were computed using a VDJ recombination model fitted to out-of-frame rearrangements, and the results were checked against IGoR. A later analysis scored TCR-TCR, TCR-HLA and TCR-CMV co-occurrence with hypergeometric tests, applying a repertoire-size bias correction to TCR pairs. A later analysis estimated false discovery rates by permuting HLA or CMV assignments 20 times. In a later analysis, co-occurring TCRs were grouped with DBSCAN, and TCRdist sequence similarity was added when clustering was performed within HLA-allele-positive subsets. For co-occurrence clustering, repertoires with fewer than 30,000 or more than 120,000 public chains were excluded, along with four or five repertoires with anomalous nucleotide sharing. Imported from immuneACCESS, the table was reduced by TCRdb to in-frame sequences with V and J called. These copies leave out some clones; in studies compared against another copy, an unresolved V gene accounts for under half, and the cause of the remainder is not known. V and J calls and clone size come straight from that table; D and trimming were deduced from the DNA. The sample has about 120,000 clones on record, around 75% of them singletons. Clones ranked in the top ten supply around 2.2% of the sample.

The sequence is built from TRBV5-4 and TRBJ1-2; TRBD1 fits 8 bases in the junction. The material sequenced was PBMCs. The receptor's source is a man younger than 40 in good health and CMV-seronegative. Read as DNA, the sequence is TGTGCCAGCAGCTTCATGCCAGGGGGCCGCTACACCTTC. Translation gives CASSFMPGGRYTF. This CDR3, with the reference TRBV5-4 and TRBJ1-2 proteins standing in past its ends, gives the full variable domain ETGVTQSPTHLIKTRGQQVTLRCSSQSGHNTVSWYQQALGQGPQFIFQYYREEENGRGNFPPRFSGLQFPNYSSELNVNALELDDSALYLCASSFMPGGRYTFGSGTRLTVV.